These 10 T cell receptor beta chains were all obtained from the same sample, sequenced in a study of blood T cell repertoires in COVID-19. Clones were sequenced by immunoSEQ multiplex PCR, and TCRdb holds only the in-frame ones, with some missing. Here the sample spans more than 95,000 clones, less than 90% being singletons. Material: peripheral blood. The receptors were sampled from a man older than 75 with active or convalescent COVID-19.

The V gene is TRBV7-8, the J gene TRBJ1-1, with 7 bases lining up with TRBD1. CDR3 length equals 18 residues. The V gene's germline CDR1 is SGHVS and CDR2 FQNEAQ. V was pared by 3 bases and J by 0 bases, with 13 bases of the junction left unmatched. The CDR3 DNA reads TGTGCCAGCAGCTTGCGTTGGGACAGCCGAAAAATGAACACTGAAGCTTTCTTT. Translation: CASSLRWDSRKMNTEAFF.

The chain employs TRBV19 and TRBJ1-5, with D maybe TRBD1 (6 bases). CDR1 and CDR2 (germline): LNHDA, SQIVND (reference sequence). CDR3 length: 15 residues. V shed 4 bases and J shed 0 bases, with 10 bases lying between them. CDR3: CASSNRAYSNQPQHF. The CDR3 coding sequence is TGTGCCAGTAGTAACAGGGCCTATAGCAATCAGCCCCAGCATTTT.

V is TRBV10-3 and J is TRBJ1-2; D unclear. Germline V lookup: CDR1 ENHRY, CDR2 SYGVKD. The V end lost 3 bases, the J end lost 2 bases, and 7 bases lay between the germline ends. This CDR3 is built from 13 residues. DNA of the CDR3: TGTGCCATCAGTGACCGGGGAAACTATGGCTACACCTTC. Its translation is CAISDRGNYGYTF.

The chain links TRBV4-1 to TRBJ2-7; D perhaps matches TRBD1 (5 bases). The CDR3 contains 15 residues. V lost 0 bases, J lost 0 bases, and 9 bases lay in between. Germline loops: CDR1 MGHRA, CDR2 YSYEKL. The CDR3 protein is CASSQERGSSYEQYF. The CDR3 bases are TGCGCCAGCAGCCAAGAAAGGGGCTCCTCCTACGAGCAGTACTTC.

The chain has TRBV5-1 and TRBJ2-2; D may be TRBD2 (6 bases). V lost 0 bases and J lost 6, with 6 bases in between. Germline values: CDR1 SGHRS, CDR2 YFSETQ. This CDR3 has 13 amino acids. CDR3 DNA sequence: TGCGCCAGCAGCTTGGAGCGGGCCGGGGAGCTGTTTTTT. Residues: CASSLERAGELFF.

The chain has TRBV6-5 and TRBJ1-2; possibly TRBD1 for D (6 bases). Germline V CDR1 and CDR2: MNHEY, SVGAGI. Trimming cost V 8 bases and J 7 bases, with 20 bases left between them. This CDR3 contains 14 residues. CDR3 sequence reads: CASALGGQTFGYTF. Here the CDR3 DNA reads TGTGCCAGCGCTCTCGGCGGACAGACCTTTGGCTACACCTTC.

The chain couples TRBV15 to TRBJ1-2; 10 bases fit TRBD1. CDR3 length equals 17 residues. Germline CDR1 LNHNV, CDR2 YYDKDF (reference sequence). V shed 0 bases and J 4 bases; nucleotides not matched to a gene: 8. The CDR3 DNA follows: TGTGCCACCAGCAGAGATGGGGGGACAGGGGCGTCCTATGGCTACACCTTC. This sequence encodes CATSRDGGTGASYGYTF.

The V and J genes are TRBV10-3 and TRBJ2-7, with TRBD2 matching 7 bases. Looked up from germline, CDR1 is ENHRY and CDR2 is SYGVKD. The CDR3 consists of 14 residues. The junction had 6 bases not matched to a gene; V was cut back by 7 bases and J by 0 bases. The DNA for the CDR3 is TGTGCCATCAAAAGGCTAGCGGACTCCTACGAGCAGTACTTC. It codes for CAIKRLADSYEQYF.

This clone has only a few counts. The rearrangement links TRBV19 to TRBJ2-2; 11 bases line up with TRBD1. This CDR3 has 15 amino acids. The V segment lost 7 bases and the J segment 3 bases; nucleotides outside the gene matches: 4. Germline V gene sequence: CDR1 LNHDA, CDR2 SQIVND (reference sequence). CDR3 bases: TGTGCCAGTACCCGGACAGGGGGCGACACCGGGGAGCTGTTTTTT. Its translation is CASTRTGGDTGELFF.

The V and J genes are TRBV4-1 and TRBJ2-1; 10 positions agree with TRBD1. J was trimmed by 9 bases and V by 0 bases; bases with no gene match: 2. The CDR3 spans 14 residues. Germline V gives CDR1 MGHRA, CDR2 YSYEKL. CDR3 coding DNA: TGCGCCAGCAGCCAAGATCGGACAGGGGGTGAGCAGTTCTTC. This encodes CASSQDRTGGEQFF.